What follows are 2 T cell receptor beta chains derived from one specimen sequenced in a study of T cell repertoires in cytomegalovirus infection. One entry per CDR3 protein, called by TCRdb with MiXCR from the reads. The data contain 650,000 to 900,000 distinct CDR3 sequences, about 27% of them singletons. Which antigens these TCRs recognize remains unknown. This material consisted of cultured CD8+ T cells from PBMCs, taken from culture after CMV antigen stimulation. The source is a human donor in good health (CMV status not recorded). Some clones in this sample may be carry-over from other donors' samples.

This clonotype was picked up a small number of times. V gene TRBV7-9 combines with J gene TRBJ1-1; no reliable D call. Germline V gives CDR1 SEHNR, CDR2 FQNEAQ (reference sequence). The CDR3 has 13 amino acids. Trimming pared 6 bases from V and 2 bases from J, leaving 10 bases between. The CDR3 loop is CASRPHSNTEAFF. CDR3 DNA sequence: TGTGCCAGCAGACCGCACAGCAACACTGAAGCTTTCTTT.

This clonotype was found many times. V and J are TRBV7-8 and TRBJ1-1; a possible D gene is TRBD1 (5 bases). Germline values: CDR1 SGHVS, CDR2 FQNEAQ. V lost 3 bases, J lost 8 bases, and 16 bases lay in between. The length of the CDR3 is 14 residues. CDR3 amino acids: CASSFGAFSPEAFF. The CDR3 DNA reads TGTGCCAGCAGCTTCGGGGCGTTCTCCCCGGAAGCTTTCTTT.